This entry concerns a single T cell receptor beta chain. This entry belongs to a study of blood T cell repertoires in COVID-19. The V end lost 8 bases, the J end lost 1 base, and 17 bases lay between the germline ends. The CDR3 contains 16 residues. Germline CDR1 MDHEN, CDR2 SYDVKM. Repertoires were generated with immunoSEQ multiplex PCR, while TCRdb's copy carries only in-frame clones and drops some. The sample lists 150,000 to 200,000 clones; approximately 87% were seen once. The sample consisted of peripheral blood. This sequence joins TRBV28 and TRBJ2-2; D possibly corresponds to TRBD2 (5 bases). The sequence derives from a person aged 65-85 years with COVID-19, enrolled during active disease. The CDR3 nucleotides are TGTGCCAGCTTCAGTTTGATAGGGAGGAACACCGGGGAGCTGTTTTTT. As protein: CASFSLIGRNTGELFF.